This T cell receptor (beta chain) is drawn from a study of shared clonotypes between healthy human individuals. In regard to this clone: Other DNA sequences in this sample translate to the same CDR3.

The CDR3 sequence is 11 residues long. Trimming removed 3 bases at V and 4 bases at J, with 4 bases between. The germline CDR1 and CDR2 sequences are MDHEN and SYDVKM. TCRdb's table, derived via immunoSEQ multiplex PCR, lists solely in-frame clones and lacks some. Here the sample spans 2 million to 2.5 million clones, around 90% being singletons. V gene TRBV28 combines with J gene TRBJ2-7, with D hard to call. The clonotype was recovered from a man in his late teens or twenties in good health. Some clones in this sample may be carry-over from other donors' samples. Sequenced: naive CD4+ T cells from PBMCs. The sample's subset: CD45RA+ positively selected. CDR3 sequence: CASSLYYEQYF. CDR3 nucleotide sequence: TGTGCCAGCAGTTTGTATTACGAGCAGTACTTC.